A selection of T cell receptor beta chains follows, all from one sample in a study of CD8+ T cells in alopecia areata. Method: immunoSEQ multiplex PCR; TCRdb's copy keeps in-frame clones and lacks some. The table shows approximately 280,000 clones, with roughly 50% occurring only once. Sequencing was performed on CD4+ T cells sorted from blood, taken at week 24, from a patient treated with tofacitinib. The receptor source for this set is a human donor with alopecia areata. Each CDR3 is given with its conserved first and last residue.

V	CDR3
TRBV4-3	CASSQILGWGEQYF
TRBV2	CASSEEVSDEQYF
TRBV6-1	CASSAQGGETQYF
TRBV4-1	CASSQAGLRNQPQHF
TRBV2	CASSDDGGPLSGANVLTF
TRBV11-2	CASSSSLGVGTQYF
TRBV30	CAWSHGGISYNEQFF
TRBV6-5	CAGNPAGDAKNIQYF
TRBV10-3	CAISLREGVRDSPAETQYF
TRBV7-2	CASSLDREVGEQYF
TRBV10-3	CAISDSSSTDTQYF
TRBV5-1	CASSRDRGADTQYF
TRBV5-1	CASSSDSVWGYTF
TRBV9	CASSVESVGYNEQFF
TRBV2	CASSEDVGEQFF
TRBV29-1	CSVGRQQETQYF
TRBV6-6	CASSPGSNQPQHF
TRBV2	CASSAQGNYGYTF